This note documents a single TCR beta chain sequence. Its antigen is undetermined. Next came a second PCR, run for roughly 6 to 11 cycles, which used a sample-barcoded 5' primer along with a J-beta primer mix. TCRdb re-called the 5' RACE reads with MiXCR, one entry per CDR3 protein. Of about 570,000 distinct CDR3 sequences in the sample, approximately 25% were seen once. This sample is drawn from a study of blood T cells in healthy people across ages. Findings and caveats of the study: A greater number of naive CD4+ cells and higher diversity distinguished long-lived donors from aged donors. Strong correlation linked observed beta diversity and percent naive T cells.

The V gene's germline CDR1 is SQVTM and CDR2 ANQGSEA. This CDR3 is 12 amino acids long. The V gene lost 4 bases and the J gene lost 4 bases, with 10 bases spanning the gap. A minimum of 5.5 micrograms of total RNA was extracted per sample. This sequence was found in a woman aged 70-85 years in good health. V and J are TRBV29-1 and TRBJ1-2; D remains ambiguous. Sequencing used blood. The CDR3 nucleotides read TGCAGCGTTGCCGCCTCAAGCTATGGCTACACCTTC. Its translation: CSVAASSYGYTF.